Listed here are 22 T cell receptor beta chains from one sample, sequenced in a study of T cell changes during pregnancy in multiple sclerosis. This table comes from immunoSEQ multiplex PCR, and its TCRdb copy is limited to in-frame clones, with some not included. The data show about 79,000 clones, 85% to 95% seen once. This specimen was peripheral blood, taken in the second trimester of pregnancy. Receptors were obtained from a female donor in good health, enrolled as a control in a pregnancy study.

The J gene is TRBJ1-2, the V gene TRBV25-1, with 9 bases aligning to TRBD1. Germline CDR1 reads MGHDK; CDR2 reads SYGVNS. The CDR3 spans 11 residues. V gave up 10 bases and J gave up 7 bases; unmatched junction bases: 4. CDR3 coding DNA: TGTGCCATAGGGGGACAGGGTGGCTACACCTTC. Its protein is CAIGGQGGYTF.

The chain combines TRBV10-3 with TRBJ2-6, with TRBD1 matching 9 bases. CDR1 and CDR2 (germline): ENHRY, SYGVKD. V was clipped by 4 bases and J by 3 bases; unmatched bases: 10. The CDR3 is 18 amino acids. The DNA for the CDR3 is TGTGCCATCAGTGGGGGACAGGGTGGCCGAGATGGGGCCAACGTCCTGACTTTC. Translating it yields CAISGGQGGRDGANVLTF.

The V and J genes are TRBV19 and TRBJ1-2; 8 bases fit TRBD1. CDR1 LNHDA and CDR2 SQIVND come from the germline V gene (reference sequence). The CDR3 spans 13 residues. The V gene end was trimmed by 5 bases and the J gene end by 4 bases; junction bases not matched to a gene: 3. This CDR3 is CASSATGGYGYTF. For the CDR3, the DNA is TGTGCCAGTAGTGCTACAGGGGGCTATGGCTACACCTTC.

The V gene is TRBV5-1, the J gene TRBJ2-6, with TRBD1 matching over 7 bases. V was pared by 4 bases and J by 0 bases, with 7 bases of the junction left unmatched. The germline V gene encodes CDR1 SGHRS and CDR2 YFSETQ. There are 17 residues in the CDR3. This CDR3 is CASSPAGGVSGANVLTF. CDR3 DNA: TGCGCCAGCAGCCCTGCAGGGGGTGTCTCTGGGGCCAACGTCCTGACTTTC.

CDR3 sequence (DNA): TGTGCCAGTAGTGTTTTGGCGGGGGCCCCCTACGAGCAGTACTTC. Translated, it gives CASSVLAGAPYEQYF. The rearrangement uses TRBV19 and TRBJ2-7; D might be TRBD2 (7 bases). V lost 5 bases, J lost 2 bases, and 16 bases lay in between. Germline V gives CDR1 LNHDA, CDR2 SQIVND (reference sequence). The CDR3 has 15 residues.

The CDR3 sequence: CASSLLGQGISPLHF. The CDR3 DNA reads TGTGCCAGCAGCCTGTTGGGACAGGGAATATCACCCCTCCACTTT. The rearrangement joins TRBV11-2 to TRBJ1-6, with 9 bases matching TRBD1. CDR1 is SGHAT, CDR2 FQNNGV, per germline. Losses at the gene ends were 5 bases for V and 10 bases for J; bases not matched to a gene: 9. This CDR3 contains 15 residues. The full variable domain, rest sourced from reference TRBV11-2 and TRBJ1-6, is EAGVAQSPRYKIIEKRQSVAFWCNPISGHATLYWYQQILGQGPKLLIQFQNNGVVDDSQLPKDRFSAERLKGVDSTLKIQPAKLEDSAVYLCASSLLGQGISPLHFGNGTRLTVT.

This chain connects TRBV19 to TRBJ2-1, with 8 bases matching TRBD2. The CDR3 runs to 15 residues. Germline V lookup: CDR1 LNHDA, CDR2 SQIVND (reference sequence). Trimming at V came to 0 bases and at J to 4 bases, leaving 2 bases not matched to a gene. The CDR3 loop reads CASSIEAGVYNEQFF. The CDR3 nucleotides are TGTGCCAGTAGTATAGAAGCGGGGGTGTACAATGAGCAGTTCTTC.

V is TRBV7-2 and J is TRBJ2-7, with TRBD1 identical over 10 bases. J lost 13 bases, V lost 3 bases, and 3 bases had no gene match. The CDR3 consists of 11 residues. Per the germline V gene, CDR1 is SGHTA and CDR2 is FQGNSA. The CDR3 bases are TGTGCCAGCAGCTTGACAGGGGGCCAATACTTC. Its protein product is CASSLTGGQYF.

This sequence joins TRBV11-3 and TRBJ1-4; 8 bases agree with TRBD1. The CDR3 has 14 amino acids. V lost 6 bases and J lost 4; bases outside the gene matches: 4. CDR1 is SGHNT, CDR2 YENEEA, per germline. This CDR3 reads CASSRQGSNEKLFF. The CDR3 nucleotides are TGTGCCAGCAGTCGACAGGGGAGTAATGAAAAACTGTTTTTT.

This rearrangement joins TRBV7-3 to TRBJ2-2; TRBD2 is a possible D gene (7 bases). V lost 3 bases, J lost 1 base, and 15 bases lay in between. The V gene's germline CDR1 is SGHTA and CDR2 FQGTGA. The CDR3 loop spans 17 amino acids. The CDR3 protein is CASSFESGGRNTGELFF. In DNA form, the CDR3 reads TGTGCCAGCAGCTTTGAATCCGGGGGGCGGAACACCGGGGAGCTGTTTTTT.

The chain recombines TRBV27 with TRBJ1-6; TRBD1 is a possible D gene (6 bases). The CDR3 spans 14 residues. Germline CDR1 reads MNHEY; CDR2 reads SMNVEV (reference sequence). Trimming removed 5 bases from V and 7 bases from J, with 12 bases in between. The CDR3 region is CASSQGQSNSPLHF. The CDR3 DNA follows: TGTGCCAGCAGTCAAGGACAGTCCAATTCACCCCTCCACTTT.

The chain is built from TRBV6-5 and TRBJ2-7; 10 bases line up with TRBD2. This CDR3 region has 15 residues. Germline V gives CDR1 MNHEY, CDR2 SVGAGI. After removal of 5 bases from V and 1 base from J, the junction contained 5 bases not matched to a gene. For the CDR3, the DNA is TGTGCCAGCAGTGCAAGCGGGGGGGCTTCCTACGAGCAGTACTTC. This gives the protein CASSASGGASYEQYF.

This chain joins TRBV6-6 and TRBJ1-1, with D unclear. The CDR3 has 14 residues. The V end lost 6 bases, the J end lost 2 bases, and 13 bases lay between the germline ends. From germline, CDR1 is MNHNY and CDR2 SVGAGI (reference sequence). The CDR3 reads CASSRRVPNTEAFF. The DNA of the CDR3 is TGTGCCAGCAGCCGCCGGGTCCCTAACACTGAAGCTTTCTTT.

The rearrangement joins TRBV5-6 to TRBJ1-1; no clear D. CDR1 is SGHDT and CDR2 is YYEEEE in the germline V gene. The CDR3 totals 13 residues. V was pared by 6 bases and J by 2 bases, with 11 bases between. The CDR3 reads CASNFGGNTEAFF. The CDR3 DNA sequence: TGTGCCAGCAATTTCGGAGGAAACACTGAAGCTTTCTTT.

The chain links TRBV5-4 to TRBJ2-7; 7 bases are shared with TRBD2. Germline CDR1 reads SGHNT; CDR2 reads YYREEE (reference sequence). V dropped 3 bases and J dropped 0; count of bases not matched to a gene: 12. CDR3 length: 17 amino acids. The CDR3 nucleotides read TGTGCCAGCAGCTCTGACACTAGCGCGGTGACCTCCTACGAGCAGTACTTC. Residues: CASSSDTSAVTSYEQYF.

The chain recombines TRBV11-3 with TRBJ2-7; TRBD1 agrees at 8 bases. CDR3 length: 13 residues. The V segment lost 10 bases and the J segment 4 bases; nucleotides outside the gene matches: 9. Germline V gene lookup returns CDR1 SGHNT and CDR2 YENEEA. The CDR3 DNA reads TGTGCCACCTCCCCAGGGGGCCAGTACGAGCAGTACTTC. Protein: CATSPGGQYEQYF. The variable domain in full, with the rest retrieved from reference TRBV11-3 and TRBJ2-7, is EAGVVQSPRYKIIEKKQPVAFWCNPISGHNTLYWYLQNLGQGPELLIRYENEEAVDDSQLPKDRFSAERLKGVDSTLKIQPAELGDSAVYLCATSPGGQYEQYFGPGTRLTVT.

V gene TRBV29-1 combines with J gene TRBJ1-1; possibly TRBD1 for D (6 bases). This CDR3 spans 13 amino acids. Germline loops: CDR1 SQVTM, CDR2 ANQGSEA. Trimming pared 5 bases from V and 2 bases from J, leaving 12 bases between. The CDR3 loop is CSVYDRPNTEAFF. The CDR3 DNA follows: TGCAGCGTTTACGACAGGCCCAACACTGAAGCTTTCTTT.

The V call is TRBV19, the J call TRBJ2-7; TRBD1 matches 7 bases. The CDR3 runs 15 residues. Trimming removed 3 bases from V and 4 bases from J; junction bases left unmatched: 9. Germline CDR1 and CDR2: LNHDA and SQIVND (reference sequence). The CDR3 sequence: CASSMRRGRAYEQYF. The CDR3 DNA follows: TGTGCCAGTAGTATGAGAAGGGGGCGAGCTTACGAGCAGTACTTC.

The chain links TRBV2 to TRBJ2-5, with 7 bases aligning to TRBD2. V dropped 5 bases and J dropped 1; count of bases not matched to a gene: 7. CDR3 length: 15 residues. Per the germline V gene, CDR1 is SNHLY and CDR2 is FYNNEI. Here the CDR3 reads CASSTREALQETQYF. The DNA of the CDR3 is TGTGCCAGCAGTACCCGGGAGGCGCTCCAAGAGACCCAGTACTTC.

The chain joins TRBV30 to TRBJ1-2; D is ambiguous. The V and J ends lost 2 bases and 5 bases respectively, with 9 bases between them. The CDR3 length is 12 residues. The V gene's germline CDR1 is GTSNPN and CDR2 SVGIG (reference sequence). In nucleotides, the CDR3 is TGTGCCTGGAGTAGCTCGGGGTATGGCTACACCTTC. It encodes CAWSSSGYGYTF.

The chain has TRBV10-2 and TRBJ2-7; the D gene is possibly TRBD2 (6 bases). Germline V lookup: CDR1 WSHSY, CDR2 SAAADI. CDR3 length equals 14 residues. V lost 6 bases and J lost 3, with 15 bases in between. CDR3 protein: CASRDESGLYEQYF. Here the CDR3 DNA reads TGCGCCAGCAGGGACGAGTCGGGACTCTACGAGCAGTACTTC.

This clone showed up just once. V gene TRBV6-1 combines with J gene TRBJ1-1; perhaps TRBD1 as D (5 bases). The CDR3 is 15 residues long. In germline, CDR1 is MNHNS, CDR2 SASEGT. The V end was cut by 6 bases, the J end by 1 base, with 15 bases between. The CDR3 protein is CASRDLGRGNTEAFF. CDR3 coding DNA: TGTGCCAGCAGAGACCTGGGAAGGGGGAACACTGAAGCTTTCTTT.